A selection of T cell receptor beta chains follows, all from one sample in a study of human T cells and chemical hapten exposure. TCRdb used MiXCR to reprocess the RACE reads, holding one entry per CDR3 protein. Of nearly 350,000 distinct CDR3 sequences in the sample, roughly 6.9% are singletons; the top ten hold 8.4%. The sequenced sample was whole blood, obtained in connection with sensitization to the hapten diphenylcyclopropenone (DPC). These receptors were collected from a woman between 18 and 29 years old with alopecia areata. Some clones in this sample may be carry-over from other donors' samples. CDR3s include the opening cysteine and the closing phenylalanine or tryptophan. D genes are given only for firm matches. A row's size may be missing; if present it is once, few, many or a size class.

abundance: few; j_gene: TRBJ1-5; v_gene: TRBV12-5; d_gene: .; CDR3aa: CASGRRGEIYSNQPQHF; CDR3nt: TGTGCTAGTGGTCGTAGGGGCGAAATTTATAGCAATCAGCCCCAGCATTTT
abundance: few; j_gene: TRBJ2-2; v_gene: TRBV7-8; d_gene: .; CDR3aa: CASSLGTGTENTGELFF; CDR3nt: TGTGCCAGCAGCTTAGGAACCGGGACGGAGAACACCGGGGAGCTGTTTTTT
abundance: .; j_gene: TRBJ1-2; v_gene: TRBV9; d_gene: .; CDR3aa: CASSKTDVYGYTF; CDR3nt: TGTGCCAGCAGTAAGACAGACGTCTATGGCTACACCTTC
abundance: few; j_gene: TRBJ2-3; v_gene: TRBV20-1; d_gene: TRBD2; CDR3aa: CSASLGLAGGGTDTQYF; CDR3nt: TGCAGTGCTAGCCTCGGACTAGCGGGGGGAGGAACAGATACGCAGTATTTT
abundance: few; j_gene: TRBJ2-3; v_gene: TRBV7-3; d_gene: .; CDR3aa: CASSASPGAADTQYF; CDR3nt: TGTGCCAGCAGCGCCTCCCCGGGGGCGGCGGATACGCAGTATTTT
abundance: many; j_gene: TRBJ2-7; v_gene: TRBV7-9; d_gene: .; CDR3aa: CASSLGPGTEQYF; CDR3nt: TGTGCCAGCAGCTTAGGACCCGGCACCGAGCAGTACTTC
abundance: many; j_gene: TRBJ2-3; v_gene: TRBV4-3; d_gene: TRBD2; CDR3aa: CASSPRETSTDTQYF; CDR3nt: TGCGCCAGCAGCCCCCGTGAGACTAGCACGGATACGCAGTATTTT
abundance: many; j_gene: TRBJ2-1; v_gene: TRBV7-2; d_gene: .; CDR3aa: CASSPNLPPTGEQFF; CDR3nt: TGTGCCAGCAGCCCCAACCTCCCCCCGACAGGTGAGCAGTTCTTC
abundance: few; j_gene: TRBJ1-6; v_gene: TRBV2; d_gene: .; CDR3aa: CASSHRGGLGSPLHF; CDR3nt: TGTGCCAGCAGTCACCGGGGGGGACTCGGGTCACCCCTCCACTTT
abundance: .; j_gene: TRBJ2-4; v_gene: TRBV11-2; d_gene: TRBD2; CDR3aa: CASSFSGGAKNIQYF; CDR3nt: TGTGCCAGCAGCTTTAGCGGGGGGGCCAAAAACATTCAGTACTTC
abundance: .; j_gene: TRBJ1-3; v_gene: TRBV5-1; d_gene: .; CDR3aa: CASSSTGEGDTIYF; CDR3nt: TGCGCCAGCAGCTCAACGGGCGAGGGGGACACCATATATTTT
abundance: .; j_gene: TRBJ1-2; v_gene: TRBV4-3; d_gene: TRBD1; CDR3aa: CASSHQGQGLANYGYTF; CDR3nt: TGCGCCAGCAGCCATCAAGGACAGGGGTTAGCTAACTATGGCTACACCTTC
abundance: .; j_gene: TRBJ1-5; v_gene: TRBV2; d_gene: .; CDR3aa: CASRRTSNQPQHF; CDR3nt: TGTGCCAGCAGACGGACAAGCAATCAGCCCCAGCATTTT
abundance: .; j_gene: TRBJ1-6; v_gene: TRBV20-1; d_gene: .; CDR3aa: CSASSQGMYSPLHF; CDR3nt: TGCAGTGCTAGTTCCCAGGGCATGTATTCACCCCTCCACTTT
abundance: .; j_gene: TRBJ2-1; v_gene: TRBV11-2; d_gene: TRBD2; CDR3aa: CASSLVPSGGFYNEQFF; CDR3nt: TGTGCCAGCAGCTTAGTCCCCAGCGGGGGTTTCTACAATGAGCAGTTCTTC
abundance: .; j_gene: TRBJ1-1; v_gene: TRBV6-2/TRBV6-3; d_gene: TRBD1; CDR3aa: CASSSIQGGTGNFNTEAFF; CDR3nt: TGTGCCAGCAGCTCCATCCAGGGGGGGACAGGGAACTTCAACACTGAAGCTTTCTTT
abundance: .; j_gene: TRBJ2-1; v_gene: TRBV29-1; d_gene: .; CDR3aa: CSAPTSSSYNEQFF; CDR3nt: TGCAGCGCTCCGACTTCTAGTTCCTACAATGAGCAGTTCTTC
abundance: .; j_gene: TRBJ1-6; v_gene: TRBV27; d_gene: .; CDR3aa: CASRGPTGSSYNSPLHF; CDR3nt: TGTGCCAGCAGGGGACCCACAGGGAGCTCCTATAATTCACCCCTCCACTTT
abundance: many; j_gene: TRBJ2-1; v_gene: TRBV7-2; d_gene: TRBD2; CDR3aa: CASSFPKRGAKNSYNEQFF; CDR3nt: TGTGCCAGCAGCTTCCCTAAGCGGGGGGCCAAAAACTCCTACAATGAGCAGTTCTTC
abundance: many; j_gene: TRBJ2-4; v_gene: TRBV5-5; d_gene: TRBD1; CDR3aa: CASSPQGKNIQYF; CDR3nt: TGTGCCAGCAGCCCACAGGGGAAAAACATTCAGTACTTC
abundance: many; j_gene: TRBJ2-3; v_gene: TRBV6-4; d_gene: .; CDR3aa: CASSNTSSGTDTQYF; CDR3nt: TGTGCCAGCAGTAATACTAGCTCCGGGACAGATACGCAGTATTTT
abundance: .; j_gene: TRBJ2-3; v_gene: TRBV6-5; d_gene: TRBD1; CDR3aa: CASKDWDRNTDTQYF; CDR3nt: TGTGCCAGCAAAGATTGGGACAGAAACACAGATACGCAGTATTTT
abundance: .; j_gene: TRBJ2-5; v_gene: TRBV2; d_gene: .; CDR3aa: CASSVGQLFQETQYF; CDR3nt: TGTGCCAGCAGTGTAGGACAGCTATTCCAAGAGACCCAGTACTTC
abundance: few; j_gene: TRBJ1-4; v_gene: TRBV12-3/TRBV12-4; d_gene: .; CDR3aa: CASSLKVPGKANEKLFF; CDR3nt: TGTGCCAGCAGTTTAAAGGTTCCAGGGAAAGCTAATGAAAAACTGTTTTTT
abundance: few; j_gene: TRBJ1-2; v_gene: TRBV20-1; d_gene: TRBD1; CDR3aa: CSARDLGDRDGYTF; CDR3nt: TGCAGTGCTAGAGATTTGGGGGACAGGGACGGCTACACCTTC
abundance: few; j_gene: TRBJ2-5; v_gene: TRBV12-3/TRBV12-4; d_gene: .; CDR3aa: CASSLIAVGKTQYF; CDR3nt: TGTGCCAGCAGTTTGATCGCAGTCGGGAAGACCCAGTACTTC
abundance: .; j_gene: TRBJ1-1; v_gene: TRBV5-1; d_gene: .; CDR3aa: CASSLTSGAEAFF; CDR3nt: TGCGCCAGCAGCCTTACGTCGGGGGCCGAAGCTTTCTTT
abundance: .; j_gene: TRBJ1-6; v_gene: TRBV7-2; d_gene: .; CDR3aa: CASSFRPPNSPLHF; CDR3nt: TGTGCCAGCAGTTTCCGACCCCCAAATTCACCCCTCCACTTT
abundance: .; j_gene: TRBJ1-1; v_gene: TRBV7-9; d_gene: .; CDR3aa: CASSLVGTGKSEAFF; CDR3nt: TGTGCCAGCAGCTTAGTTGGTACAGGTAAATCTGAAGCTTTCTTT
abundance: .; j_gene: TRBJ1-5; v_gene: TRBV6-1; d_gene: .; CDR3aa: CASSEPRGYNQPQHF; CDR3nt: TGTGCCAGCAGTGAACCCAGGGGATACAATCAGCCCCAGCATTTT
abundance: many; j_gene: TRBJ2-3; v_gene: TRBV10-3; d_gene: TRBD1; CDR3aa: CATNRDREADTQYF; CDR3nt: TGTGCCACAAACCGGGACAGGGAGGCAGATACGCAGTATTTT
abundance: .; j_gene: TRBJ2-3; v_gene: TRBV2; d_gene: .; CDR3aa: CASSDSLTGTDTQYF; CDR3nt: TGTGCCAGCAGTGATAGTCTCACTGGCACAGATACGCAGTATTTT
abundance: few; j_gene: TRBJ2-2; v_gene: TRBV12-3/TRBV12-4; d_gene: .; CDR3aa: CASFTETGELFF; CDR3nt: TGTGCCAGCTTTACAGAGACCGGGGAGCTGTTTTTT
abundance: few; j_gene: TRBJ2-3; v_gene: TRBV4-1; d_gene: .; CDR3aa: CASSQDRAGLSTDTQYF; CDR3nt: TGCGCCAGCAGCCAAGATCGTGCGGGACTTAGCACAGATACGCAGTATTTT
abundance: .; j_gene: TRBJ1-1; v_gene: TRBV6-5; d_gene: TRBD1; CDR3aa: CASSYSQGSTEAFF; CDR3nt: TGTGCCAGCAGTTACTCACAGGGGTCGACTGAAGCTTTCTTT
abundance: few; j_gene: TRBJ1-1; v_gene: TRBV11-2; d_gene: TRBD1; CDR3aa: CASSPLKDRGFREGAFF; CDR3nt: TGTGCCAGCAGCCCCTTGAAGGACAGGGGGTTCCGCGAAGGAGCTTTCTTT
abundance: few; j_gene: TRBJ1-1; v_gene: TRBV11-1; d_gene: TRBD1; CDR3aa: CASSFVSRQGTYEAFF; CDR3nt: TGTGCCAGCAGCTTTGTTTCCAGACAGGGGACCTATGAAGCTTTCTTT
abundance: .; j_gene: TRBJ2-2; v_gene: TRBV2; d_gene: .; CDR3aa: CASSDQGLTGELFF; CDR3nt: TGTGCCAGCAGTGACCAGGGACTCACCGGGGAGCTGTTTTTT
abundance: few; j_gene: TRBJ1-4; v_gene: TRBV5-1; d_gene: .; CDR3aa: CASSLAPGQNEKLFF; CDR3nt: TGCGCCAGCAGCTTGGCCCCGGGCCAAAATGAAAAACTGTTTTTT
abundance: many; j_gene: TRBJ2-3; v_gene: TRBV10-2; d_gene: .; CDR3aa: CASSPLQTISTDTQYF; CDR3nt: TGCGCCAGCAGTCCACTTCAGACTATCAGCACAGATACGCAGTATTTT
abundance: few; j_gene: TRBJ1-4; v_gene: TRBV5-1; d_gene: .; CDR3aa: CASSPGGPPMEKLFF; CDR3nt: TGCGCCAGCAGCCCGGGGGGGCCGCCAATGGAAAAACTGTTTTTT
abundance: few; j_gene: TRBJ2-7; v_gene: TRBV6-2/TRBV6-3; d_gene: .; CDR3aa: CASSYSVTGPDEQYF; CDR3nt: TGTGCCAGCAGTTACTCGGTGACAGGCCCTGACGAGCAGTACTTC
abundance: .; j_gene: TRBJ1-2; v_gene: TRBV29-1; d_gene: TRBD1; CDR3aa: CSVVDRRESYGYTF; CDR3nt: TGCAGCGTTGTGGACAGGAGGGAGAGCTATGGCTACACCTTC
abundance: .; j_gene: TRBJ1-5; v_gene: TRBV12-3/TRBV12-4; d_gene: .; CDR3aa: CASSLVAGRGQPQHF; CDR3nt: TGTGCCAGCAGTTTAGTAGCCGGAAGAGGTCAGCCCCAGCATTTT
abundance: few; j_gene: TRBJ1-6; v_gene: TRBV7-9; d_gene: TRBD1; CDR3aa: CASSSPRTPGGGSPLHF; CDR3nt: TGTGCCAGCAGCTCTCCACGGACGCCAGGGGGAGGGTCACCCCTCCACTTT
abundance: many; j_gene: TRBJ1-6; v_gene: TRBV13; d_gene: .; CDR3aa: CASSLGQGILSSPLHF; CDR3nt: TGTGCCAGCAGCTTAGGGCAGGGGATTCTCTCATCACCCCTCCACTTT
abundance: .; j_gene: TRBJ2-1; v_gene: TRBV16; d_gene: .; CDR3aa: CASSPPPNRVGDSYNEQFF; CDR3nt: TGTGCCAGCAGCCCCCCCCCTAACAGGGTAGGGGACTCCTACAATGAGCAGTTCTTC
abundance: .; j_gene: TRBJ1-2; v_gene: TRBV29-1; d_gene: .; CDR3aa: CSVDRGGHGYTF; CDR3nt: TGCAGCGTTGATCGGGGGGGCCATGGCTACACCTTC
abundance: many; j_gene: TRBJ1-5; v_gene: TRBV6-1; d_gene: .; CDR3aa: CASSEGGDSNQPQHF; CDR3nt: TGTGCCAGCAGTGAAGGGGGGGATAGCAATCAGCCCCAGCATTTT
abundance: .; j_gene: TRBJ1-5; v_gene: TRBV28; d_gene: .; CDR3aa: CASSFVTGNQPQHF; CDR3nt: TGTGCCAGCAGTTTCGTCACCGGGAATCAGCCCCAGCATTTT
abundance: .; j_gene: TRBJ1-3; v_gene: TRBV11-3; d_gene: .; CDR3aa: CASSKNRDGSGNTIYF; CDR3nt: TGTGCCAGCAGCAAAAACCGGGACGGCTCTGGAAACACCATATATTTT
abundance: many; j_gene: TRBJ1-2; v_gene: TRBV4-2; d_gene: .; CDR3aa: CASSQDPRPGEAYGYTF; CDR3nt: TGTGCCAGCAGCCAAGATCCTCGGCCAGGGGAGGCCTATGGCTACACCTTC
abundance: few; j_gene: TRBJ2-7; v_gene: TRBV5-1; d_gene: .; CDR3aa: CASSLDRGESSYEQYF; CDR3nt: TGCGCCAGCAGCTTGGATCGGGGAGAAAGCTCCTACGAGCAGTACTTC